These 27 T cell receptor beta chains came from one sample sequenced in a study of blood T cells in healthy people across ages. PCR was performed a second time for about 7 to 11 cycles using a sample-barcoded 5' primer and a J-beta primer mix. MiXCR, applied by TCRdb to the 5' RACE reads, yields one record per CDR3 protein. The data show some 1.8 million distinct CDR3 sequences, roughly two fifths seen once. The sample consisted of blood. These receptors all stem from a human donor in good health.

This clonotype was recorded a few times. CDR3 bases: TGTGCCAGCAGCCGAGGCGCAGGGAGGGTTGAGGAGACCCAGTACTTC. Amino acid sequence: CASSRGAGRVEETQYF. This rearrangement joins TRBV25-1 to TRBJ2-5; 7 nucleotides align to TRBD2. Germline values: CDR1 MGHDK, CDR2 SYGVNS. The CDR3 runs 16 residues. With V trimmed by 6 bases and J by 5 bases, 15 bases remained unmatched.

Comments on this clonotype: The junction shows a germline mismatch at one end, possibly a read error. The rearrangement uses TRBV27 and TRBJ1-1; weak D call: TRBD1 (5 bases). The CDR3 loop spans 16 amino acids. Per the germline V gene, CDR1 is MNHEY and CDR2 is SMNVEV (reference sequence). CDR3 sequence (DNA): TGTGCCAGCAGTCCCTCCGGGACGGGGTACTCCACTAAAGCTTTCTTT. Translating it yields CASSPSGTGYSTKAFF.

This clonotype was seen just once. This chain joins TRBV6-2 or TRBV6-3 and TRBJ2-7; tentatively, D is TRBD1 or TRBD2 (5 bases each). The better agreement between TRBJ2-5 and the DNA end casts doubt on the J call. The length of the CDR3 is 15 residues. Germline CDR1 MNHEY, CDR2 SVGEGT. CDR3 loop: CANSPSRQGRQTQYF. The CDR3, as DNA: TGTGCCAACAGCCCTTCCCGGCAGGGACGACAGACCCAGTACTTC.

This clonotype was detected a few times. The V and J genes are TRBV5-1 and TRBJ1-1; 8 nucleotides line up with TRBD1. Germline assignment: CDR1 SGHRS and CDR2 YFSETQ. This CDR3 is 14 amino acids long. V trimming: 0 bases; J trimming: 3 bases; junction bases outside the gene matches: 1. CDR3 sequence reads: CASSLAGQDTEAFF. The DNA of the CDR3 is TGCGCCAGCAGCTTGGCGGGACAGGACACTGAAGCTTTCTTT.

The table lists this clonotype with a few counts. The gene calls are TRBV7-2 and TRBJ2-7; D ambiguous. Trimming stripped 3 bases from V and 1 base from J, with 7 bases between. Germline lookup yields CDR1 SGHTA and CDR2 FQGNSA. CDR3 length equals 13 residues. The CDR3 DNA sequence: TGTGCCAGCAGCTTCACAGAATCCTACGAGCAGTACTTC. This translates into CASSFTESYEQYF.

The chain employs TRBV5-8 and TRBJ1-2; D perhaps matches TRBD1 (5 bases). V was trimmed by 0 bases and J by 8 bases, leaving 14 bases between them. Germline V CDR1 and CDR2: SGHTS, YDEGEE. The CDR3 consists of 14 residues. CDR3 in amino acids: CASSLGQLSLGYTF. The CDR3 nucleotides are TGTGCCAGCAGCTTGGGACAGTTAAGCTTAGGCTACACCTTC.

This clonotype was detected once. A read error may explain this, as a much larger clone is one base away. This chain links TRBV29-1 with TRBJ2-5, with D uncertain. This CDR3 is built from 11 residues. CDR1 is SQVTM, CDR2 ANQGSEA, per germline. Trimming pared 3 bases from V and 0 bases from J, leaving 2 bases between. The DNA of the CDR3 is TGCAGCGTTGATGACCAAGAGACCCAGTACTTC. Translating gives CSVDDQETQYF.

As concerns this clonotype: This may arise from a read error, as a much more abundant clone is one base away. The V gene is TRBV29-1, the J gene TRBJ2-3; the D is unclear. The germline V and J ends were trimmed by 6 bases and 4 bases, with 8 bases remaining between them. CDR3 length equals 11 residues. From germline, CDR1 is SQVTM and CDR2 ANQGSEA. The DNA for the CDR3 is TGCAGCGTGGTAACCCCAGATACGCAGTATTTT. This encodes CSVVTPDTQYF.

The V call is TRBV6-1, the J call TRBJ2-5, with 8 bases identical to TRBD2. The J call may be mistaken, given a closer DNA end match to TRBJ2-7. The CDR3 is 13 amino acids. CDR1 and CDR2 (germline): MNHNS, SASEGT. CDR3 amino acids: CASSIGGALEQYF. As DNA, the CDR3 is TGTGCCAGCAGTATCGGGGGGGCACTCGAGCAGTACTTC.

The V gene is TRBV4-2, the J gene TRBJ1-2, with TRBD1 matching 11 bases. The CDR3 spans 16 residues. CDR1 is LGHNA, CDR2 YNFKEQ, per germline. J was trimmed by 3 bases and V by 2 bases; bases with no gene match: 5. The CDR3 DNA follows: TGTGCCAGCAGCCAACCGGGACAGGGGGTAGACTATGGCTACACCTTC. This sequence encodes CASSQPGQGVDYGYTF.

This clonotype has just a few counts. The chain combines TRBV4-3 with TRBJ1-2; 10 bases fit TRBD1. Germline trimming cut 3 bases from V and 6 bases from J; bases unmatched to any gene: 10. Germline values: CDR1 LGHNA, CDR2 YSLEER. CDR3 length equals 16 residues. CDR3 sequence reads: CASSHPGTGEMDGYTF. CDR3 sequence (DNA): TGCGCCAGCAGCCACCCCGGGACAGGGGAAATGGATGGCTACACCTTC.

This clonotype was seen more than once but under ten times. The rearrangement uses TRBV7-8 and TRBJ2-5; possibly TRBD1 for D (6 bases). The end of the DNA fits TRBJ2-7 better, so the J call may be wrong. CDR1 is SGHVS and CDR2 is FQNEAQ in the germline V gene. The CDR3 has 14 residues. In nucleotides, the CDR3 is TGTGCCAGCAGCCTGGGTGGCAGGGGCATCGAGCAGTACTTC. Protein: CASSLGGRGIEQYF.

This clonotype was detected once. The rearrangement uses TRBV7-2 and TRBJ2-3, with unresolved D. V was trimmed by 1 base and J by 7 bases, leaving 9 bases between them. CDR1 and CDR2 from the germline V gene are SGHTA and FQGNSA. The CDR3 runs to 13 residues. The DNA of the CDR3 is TGTGCCAGCAGCTTAGGTGCCCGGTATACGCAGTATTTT. Protein sequence: CASSLGARYTQYF.

In its sample, this clonotype was seen a few times. The chain is built from TRBV12-3 or TRBV12-4 and TRBJ2-3; TRBD2 aligns across 9 bases. The junction had 2 bases not matched to a gene; V was cut back by 3 bases and J by 4 bases. CDR3 size: 14 residues. The CDR3 DNA sequence: TGTGCCAGCAGTTTCGTAGCGGGGGCAGATACGCAGTATTTT. As protein: CASSFVAGADTQYF.

The genes are TRBV7-8 and TRBJ2-1; TRBD1 is a possible D gene (6 bases). Germline-derived CDR1 and CDR2 are SGHVS and FQNEAQ. CDR3 length: 14 residues. V was pared by 5 bases and J by 4 bases, with 12 bases between. CDR3 DNA sequence: TGTGCCAGCAGCCGATCAACAGGGTACAATGAGCAGTTCTTC. Translating it yields CASSRSTGYNEQFF.

This clonotype was seen a handful of times. Compared with germline, one end of the junction differs, possibly owing to a read error. The chain couples TRBV3-1 to TRBJ2-5; 15 nucleotides line up with TRBD2. This CDR3 has 18 amino acids. Germline lookup yields CDR1 LGHDT and CDR2 YNNKEL (reference sequence). DNA of the CDR3: TGTGCCGGCAGCCCCCTCCTGGGACTAGCGGGAGGACAAGAGACCCAGTACTTC. This encodes CAGSPLLGLAGGQETQYF.

Of note for this clonotype: One end of the junction fails to match germline, which may point to a read error. This chain links TRBV12-3 or TRBV12-4 with TRBJ1-4; TRBD1 agrees at 7 bases. The CDR3 totals 15 residues. The CDR3 here is CASSPPGQLNEELFF. The CDR3 DNA reads TGTGCCAGCAGTCCCCCGGGACAGCTAAATGAAGAACTGTTTTTT.

This chain connects TRBV18 to TRBJ1-4; a possible D gene is TRBD1 (5 bases). V was cut by 2 bases and J by 8 bases, with 9 bases left in between. From germline, CDR1 is KGHSH and CDR2 LQKENI. This CDR3 comprises 13 residues. CDR3 amino acids: CASSPDSYEKLFF. CDR3 nucleotide sequence: TGTGCCAGCTCACCAGACAGTTACGAAAAACTGTTTTTT.

J is TRBJ2-1 and V is TRBV5-1; 8 bases are shared with TRBD1. The CDR3 extends over 14 amino acids. Germline V gene lookup returns CDR1 SGHRS and CDR2 YFSETQ. V lost 4 bases to trimming and J lost 8 bases; unmatched junction nucleotides: 8. This chain's CDR3 is CASSLRTGIDEQFF. In DNA, the CDR3 is TGCGCCAGCAGCCTCCGGACAGGGATCGATGAGCAGTTCTTC. Drawing the rest from reference TRBV5-1 and TRBJ2-1, the complete variable domain is KAGVTQTPRYLIKTRGQQVTLSCSPISGHRSVSWYQQTPGQGLQFLFEYFSETQRNKGNFPGRFSGRQFSNSRSEMNVSTLELGDSALYLCASSLRTGIDEQFFGPGTRLTVL.

This rearrangement joins TRBV30 to TRBJ2-5; D gene uncertain. The V and J ends lost 2 bases and 3 bases respectively, with 7 bases between them. The germline CDR1 and CDR2 sequences are GTSNPN and SVGIG (reference sequence). The CDR3 has 12 residues. The CDR3 DNA reads TGTGCCTGGAGTCCCTTAGAAGAGACCCAGTACTTC. It translates to CAWSPLEETQYF.

To note about this clonotype: A read error may produce the germline difference seen at one junction end. DNA of the CDR3: TGCAGCGTTGCTCCGGGATCGAATGGGCAGTTCTTC. This sequence encodes CSVAPGSNGQFF. J is TRBJ2-1 and V is TRBV29-1; maybe TRBD2 (5 bases). This CDR3 has 12 amino acids. From germline, CDR1 is SQVTM and CDR2 ANQGSEA.

The rearrangement links TRBV10-3 to TRBJ2-7; the D gene is possibly TRBD2 (5 bases). CDR1 is ENHRY and CDR2 is SYGVKD in the germline V gene. The length of the CDR3 is 11 residues. V lost 8 bases, J lost 4 bases, and 9 bases lay in between. This chain's CDR3 is CAIGESYEQYF. CDR3 coding DNA: TGTGCCATCGGGGAGTCATACGAGCAGTACTTC.

This clonotype came up a few times. The junction differs from germline at one of its ends, possibly a read error. The gene calls are TRBV6-2 or TRBV6-3 and TRBJ1-1; D unresolved. From germline, CDR1 is MNHEY and CDR2 SVGEGT. This CDR3 has 12 residues. The CDR3 nucleotides are TGTGCCGGCAGTTGGACTAACACTGAAGCTTTCTTT. It encodes CAGSWTNTEAFF.

There are a few counts of this clonotype. The rearrangement joins TRBV6-6 to TRBJ2-5; the D is unclear. Germline loops: CDR1 MNHNY, CDR2 SVGAGI (reference sequence). The V end was cut by 8 bases, the J end by 5 bases, with 15 bases between. This CDR3 is built from 13 residues. As DNA, the CDR3 is TGTGCCAGCTTTGAGGACCGCCGGGAGACCCAGTACTTC. This translates into CASFEDRRETQYF.

The chain uses TRBV7-2 and TRBJ1-1; the D is unclear. The CDR3 is made up of 14 amino acids. Between the trimmed V and J ends, which lost 2 bases and 6 bases, there was a span of 13 bases. The V gene's germline CDR1 is SGHTA and CDR2 FQGNSA. The DNA for the CDR3 is TGTGCCAGCAGCTTATTGCGAGTAGAGGCTGAAGCTTTCTTT. It yields the protein CASSLLRVEAEAFF.

This rearrangement joins TRBV6-6 to TRBJ2-7, with D tentatively TRBD1 (6 bases). The CDR3 loop spans 13 amino acids. CDR1 MNHNY and CDR2 SVGAGI come from the germline V gene (reference sequence). Trimming cost V 6 bases and J 4 bases, with 13 bases left between them. CDR3 coding DNA: TGTGCCAGCAGGGCGGACAGTCGTTACGAGCAGTACTTC. Its protein product is CASRADSRYEQYF.

This chain joins TRBV20-1 and TRBJ1-1; D gene unclear. Trimming cost V 5 bases and J 4 bases, with 17 bases left between them. This CDR3 has 14 amino acids. Germline CDR1 is DFQATT and CDR2 is SNEGSKA (reference sequence). CDR3 coding DNA: TGCAGTGCTCCCGCGAGGGTGATCGGCACTGAAGCTTTCTTT. Amino acids: CSAPARVIGTEAFF.